This T cell receptor beta chain comes out of a study of blood T cell repertoires in COVID-19. The data were produced by immunoSEQ multiplex PCR, yet TCRdb's version contains in-frame clones alone and is incomplete. The table has 150,000 to 200,000 clones, 75% to 90% seen once. This clonotype was sampled from a woman aged 25 to 39 who had recovered from COVID-19. Material for sequencing was PBMCs or T cells enriched from blood (not recorded which).

CDR3 sequence: CASSPDDTLHF. The CDR3 coding sequence is TGCGCCAGCAGCCCCGACGACACCCTCCACTTT. The chain employs TRBV23-1 and TRBJ1-6, with D unresolved. TRBV23-1 is designated an ORF whose function remains uncertain. The CDR3 has 11 residues. Between the trimmed V and J ends, which lost 6 bases and 14 bases, there was a span of 11 bases.